Listed below are T cell receptor beta chains from one sample, sequenced in a study of CD8 T cells in ankylosing spondylitis. One entry per CDR3 protein results from TCRdb running MiXCR on the 5' RACE reads. The table lists nearly 250,000 distinct CDR3 sequences, roughly a third of them singletons. Sample: blood, either unsorted or a sorted T cell fraction (not recorded which). Receptor source: a male donor with ankylosing spondylitis or in good health (not recorded which). The CDR3 runs from the conserved cysteine through the conserved F or W. D genes are given only for firm matches. The size of a clone is reported for some rows only, either as once, few or many, or as a class for expanded clones.

clone_size	v_call	cdr3_length	j_call	d_call	cdr3_aa	cdr3_nt
many	TRBV5-6	13	TRBJ1-2	TRBD1	CASSSGDRGGYTF	TGTGCCAGCAGCTCGGGAGACAGGGGCGGCTACACCTTC
few	TRBV5-1	14	TRBJ2-7	.	CASSLAIGVHEQYF	TGCGCCAGCAGCTTGGCCATCGGGGTCCACGAGCAGTACTTC
few	TRBV20-1	13	TRBJ1-2	.	CSAREDSNYGYTF	TGCAGTGCTAGAGAAGACAGTAACTATGGCTACACCTTC
.	TRBV6-5	14	TRBJ1-2	TRBD1	CASSNGQGGYGYTF	TGTGCCAGCAGTAACGGACAGGGGGGCTATGGCTACACCTTC
.	TRBV5-4	16	TRBJ2-2	.	CASSLGTDSNTGELFF	TGTGCCAGCAGCTTGGGGACAGATTCGAACACCGGGGAGCTGTTTTTT
.	TRBV6-1	14	TRBJ2-4	.	CASRTSQEGVIQYF	TGTGCCAGCAGAACCTCGCAGGAAGGCGTCATTCAGTACTTC
.	TRBV20-1	15	TRBJ2-7	TRBD2	CSARGASGVAYEQYF	TGCAGTGCTAGAGGGGCTAGCGGGGTTGCCTACGAGCAGTACTTC
.	TRBV2	10	TRBJ2-7	.	CASTTHEQYF	TGTGCCAGCACGACCCACGAGCAGTACTTC
.	TRBV12-3/TRBV12-4	14	TRBJ2-7	TRBD1	CASRRDRGGYEQYF	TGTGCCAGCAGACGGGACAGGGGAGGCTACGAGCAGTACTTC
few	TRBV15	15	TRBJ2-7	.	CATSRDETGIYEQYF	TGTGCCACCAGCAGAGATGAGACAGGAATCTACGAGCAGTACTTC
.	TRBV12-3/TRBV12-4	15	TRBJ2-7	.	CASSPQDWSSYEQYF	TGTGCCAGCAGTCCCCAAGACTGGTCCTCCTACGAGCAGTACTTC
few	TRBV7-2	10	TRBJ2-1	.	CASSRPEQFF	TGTGCCAGCAGCCGGCCCGAGCAGTTCTTC
.	TRBV12-3/TRBV12-4	14	TRBJ2-2	.	CASSLAVAGGELFF	TGTGCCAGCAGTTTAGCGGTGGCGGGCGGGGAGCTGTTTTTT
.	TRBV9	14	TRBJ2-5	.	CASSVASYAETQYF	TGTGCCAGCAGCGTAGCAAGTTACGCGGAGACCCAGTACTTC
.	TRBV4-1	20	TRBJ2-1	.	CASSQDSMAQQGWPYNEQFF	TGCGCCAGCAGCCAAGATTCTATGGCCCAACAGGGCTGGCCCTACAATGAGCAGTTCTTC
.	TRBV3-1	16	TRBJ2-5	.	CASSQGTALGSQTQYF	TGTGCCAGCAGCCAAGGGACGGCCTTGGGCTCACAGACCCAGTACTTC
.	TRBV18	14	TRBJ2-7	.	CASSPGLYAYEQYF	TGTGCCAGCTCACCGGGCCTCTATGCCTACGAGCAGTACTTC
.	TRBV3-1	20	TRBJ1-1	.	CASTQFRRLAGGDNRRFAFF	TGTGCCTCCACCCAATTTCGCCGGCTAGCGGGGGGGGACAACAGGCGGTTCGCTTTCTTT